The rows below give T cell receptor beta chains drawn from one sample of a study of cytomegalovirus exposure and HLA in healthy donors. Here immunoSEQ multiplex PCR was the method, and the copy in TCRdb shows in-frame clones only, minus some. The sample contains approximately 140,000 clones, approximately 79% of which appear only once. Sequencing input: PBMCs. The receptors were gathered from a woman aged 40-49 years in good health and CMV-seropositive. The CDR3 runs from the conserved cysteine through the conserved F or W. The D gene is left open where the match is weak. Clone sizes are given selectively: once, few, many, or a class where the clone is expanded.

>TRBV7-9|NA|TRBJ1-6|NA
TGTGCCAGCAGCTCCGATCGGGTTGTCAATTCACCCCTCCACTTT
CASSSDRVVNSPLHF
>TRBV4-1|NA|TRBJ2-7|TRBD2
TGCGCCAGCAGCGCGACTAGCGGGAACTCCTACGAGCAGTACTTC
CASSATSGNSYEQYF
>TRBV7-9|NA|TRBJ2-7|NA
TGTGCCAGCAGCTATCCGGGCGAGCAGTACTTC
CASSYPGEQYF
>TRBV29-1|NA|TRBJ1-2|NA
TGCAGCGTCCTGACAGTTAACTATGGCTACACCTTC
CSVLTVNYGYTF
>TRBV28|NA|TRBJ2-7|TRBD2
TGTGCCAGCAGTTTTGTCAAGCGGGGGGAAATGAATGAGCAGTACTTC
CASSFVKRGEMNEQYF
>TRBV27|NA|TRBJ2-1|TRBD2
TGTGCCAGCAGAACCGCGGGGGGGCCTTTGAATGAGCAGTTCTTC
CASRTAGGPLNEQFF
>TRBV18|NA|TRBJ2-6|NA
TGTGCCAGCTCTTTGCTGGAGGCTGGGGCCAACGTCCTGACTTTC
CASSLLEAGANVLTF
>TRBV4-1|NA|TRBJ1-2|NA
TGCGCCAGCAGCCAAGGGATGACAGGTTCCCATGGCTACACCTTC
CASSQGMTGSHGYTF
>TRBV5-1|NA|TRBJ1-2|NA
TGCGCCAGCAGCTTGGAGCAGGCCCGCTATGGCTACACCTTC
CASSLEQARYGYTF
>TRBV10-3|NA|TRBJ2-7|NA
TGTGCCATCAGTGAGTCCGAGGGTTACGAGCAGTACTTC
CAISESEGYEQYF
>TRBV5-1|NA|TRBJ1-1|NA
TGCGCCAGCAGCCCGGTGACAGGCTTGAACACTGAAGCTTTCTTT
CASSPVTGLNTEAFF
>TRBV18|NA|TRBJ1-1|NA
TGTGCCAGCTCACCACCGGAGGGGAACACTGAAGCTTTCTTT
CASSPPEGNTEAFF
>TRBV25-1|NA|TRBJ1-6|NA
TGTGCCAGCAGCCAGCCTAACAGTGCTGGGAATTCACCCCTCCACTTT
CASSQPNSAGNSPLHF
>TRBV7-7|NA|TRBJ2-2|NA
TGTGCCAGCAGCTCGCAGGTTGCCGGGGAGCTGTTTTTT
CASSSQVAGELFF
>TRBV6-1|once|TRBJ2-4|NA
TGTGCCAGCAGTCAGCCCCCGACCGGGATTCAGTACTTC
CASSQPPTGIQYF
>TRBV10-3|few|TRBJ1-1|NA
TGTGCCATCAGGGCCCCAGGTCGACGAACTGAAGCTTTCTTT
CAIRAPGRRTEAFF
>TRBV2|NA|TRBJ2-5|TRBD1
TGTGCCAGCAGTCTCGGGACAGGAAGGAGTGAGACCCAGTACTTC
CASSLGTGRSETQYF
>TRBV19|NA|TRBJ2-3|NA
TGTGCCAGTAGTATAACTAGCAGCGATACGCAGTATTTT
CASSITSSDTQYF
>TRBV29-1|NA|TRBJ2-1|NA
TGCAGCGTTGGCAGGGCTTGGGATGAGCAGTTCTTC
CSVGRAWDEQFF
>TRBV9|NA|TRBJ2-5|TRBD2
TGTGCCAGCAGCGTAGGGGAGGGGCGGGAGACCCAGTACTTC
CASSVGEGRETQYF
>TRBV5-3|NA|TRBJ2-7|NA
TGTGCCAGAAGCTTGGGTCAGGGTGACGACGAGCAGTACTTC
CARSLGQGDDEQYF
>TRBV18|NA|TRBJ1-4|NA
TGTGCCAGCACGGGGGGTGCTAATGAAAAACTGTTTTTT
CASTGGANEKLFF
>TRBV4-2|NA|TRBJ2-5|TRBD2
TGTGCCAGCAGCCAAGGTCCAGCGGGGGAGGTCCAGTACTTC
CASSQGPAGEVQYF
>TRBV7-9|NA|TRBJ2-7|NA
TGTGCCAGCAGCCAGGACAGATCCTCCTACGAGCAGTACTTC
CASSQDRSSYEQYF
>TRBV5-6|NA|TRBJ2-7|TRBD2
TGTGCCAGCAGCTTGGTGCTAGCGGGGGTTCACGAGCAGTACTTC
CASSLVLAGVHEQYF
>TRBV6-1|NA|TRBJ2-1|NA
TGTGCCAGCAGAGACCCGGGACACCTCAATGAGCAGTTCTTC
CASRDPGHLNEQFF
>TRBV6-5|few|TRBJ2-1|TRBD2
TGTGCCAGCAGTTACTCATTGTGGGAGGGGAAGCAGTTCTTC
CASSYSLWEGKQFF
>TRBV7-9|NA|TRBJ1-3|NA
TGTGCCAGCAGCCCGGGGGTTGCTGGAAACACCATATATTTT
CASSPGVAGNTIYF
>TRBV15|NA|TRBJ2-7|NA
TGTGCCACCAGCAGAGAATTAGGGACACCGGGCGAGCAGTACTTC
CATSRELGTPGEQYF
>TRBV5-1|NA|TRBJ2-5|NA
TGCGCCAGCAGCTTGTTGGGCCACTCCGGTGGGGAGACCCAGTACTTC
CASSLLGHSGGETQYF
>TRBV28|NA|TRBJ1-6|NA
TGTGCCAGCAGTTTAACCGGACAGAGCCTCCACTTT
CASSLTGQSLHF
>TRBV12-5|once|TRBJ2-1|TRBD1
TGTGCTAGTGGACGAACAGGGGGCAGGGAGCAGTTCTTC
CASGRTGGREQFF
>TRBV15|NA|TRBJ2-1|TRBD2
TGTGCCACCAGCACGCGACTAGCGGGGGGGGATGAGCAGTTCTTC
CATSTRLAGGDEQFF
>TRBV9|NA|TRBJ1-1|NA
TGTGCCAGCAGCGAGGGGGGGGGCAGCGCTGAAGCTTTCTTT
CASSEGGGSAEAFF
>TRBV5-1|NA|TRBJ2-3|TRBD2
TGCGCCAGCAGCCTTACTAGCGGGGCCACAGATACGCAGTATTTT
CASSLTSGATDTQYF
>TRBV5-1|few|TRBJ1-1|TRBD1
TGCGCCAGCAGCTTTCGGGACAGGACACCTGAAGCTTTCTTT
CASSFRDRTPEAFF
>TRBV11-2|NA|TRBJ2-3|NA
TGTGCCAGCACGACAAGCTACACAGATACGCAGTATTTT
CASTTSYTDTQYF